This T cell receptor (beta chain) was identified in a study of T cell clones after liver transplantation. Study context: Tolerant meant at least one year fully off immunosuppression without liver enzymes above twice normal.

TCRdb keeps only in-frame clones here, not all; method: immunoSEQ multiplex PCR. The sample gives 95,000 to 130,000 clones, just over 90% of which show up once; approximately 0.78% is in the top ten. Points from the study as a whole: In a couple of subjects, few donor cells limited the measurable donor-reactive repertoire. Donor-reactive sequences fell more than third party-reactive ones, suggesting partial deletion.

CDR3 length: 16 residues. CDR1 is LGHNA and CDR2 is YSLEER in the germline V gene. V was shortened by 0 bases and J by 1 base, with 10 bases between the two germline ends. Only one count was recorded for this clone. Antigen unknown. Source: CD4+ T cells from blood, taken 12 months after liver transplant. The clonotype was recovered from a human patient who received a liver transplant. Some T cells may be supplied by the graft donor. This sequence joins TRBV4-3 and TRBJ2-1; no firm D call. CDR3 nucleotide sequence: TGCGCCAGCAGCCAAGATCGCATTGCATCCTACAATGAGCAGTTCTTC. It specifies CASSQDRIASYNEQFF.